What follows are 17 T cell receptor beta chains derived from one specimen sequenced in a study of T cells in Graves' hyperthyroidism and ophthalmopathy. The investigators amplified TCR beta CDR3 regions from RNA transcripts. HTBI primers were the set used in a first-round RT-PCR of the TCR CDR3. TCRdb re-called the multiplex PCR reads with MiXCR, one entry per CDR3 protein. Among around 600,000 distinct CDR3 sequences listed, 14% were seen once. The sequencing sample was made of blood. The source of these receptors is a woman younger than 30 with Graves' ophthalmopathy.

This clonotype was seen repeatedly, ten times or more. This chain connects TRBV2 to TRBJ2-7; TRBD2 matches 10 bases. In germline, CDR1 is SNHLY, CDR2 FYNNEI. J gave up 3 bases and V 3 bases, and 5 bases lay outside the gene matches. This CDR3 spans 15 amino acids. CDR3 residues: CASSESGRVIYEQYF. CDR3 nucleotide sequence: TGTGCCAGCAGTGAGAGCGGGAGGGTAATCTACGAGCAGTACTTC.

This chain uses TRBV24-1 with TRBJ2-6; D unresolved. Germline V gene data show CDR1 as KGHDR and CDR2 as SFDVKD. Trimming pared 10 bases from V and 4 bases from J, leaving 1 base between. The CDR3 sequence is 10 residues long. The CDR3 sequence is CATGANVLTF. The CDR3 coding sequence is TGTGCCACGGGGGCCAACGTCCTGACTTTC.

The chain employs TRBV27 and TRBJ1-1, with D hard to call. This CDR3 is built from 15 residues. The germline V gene encodes CDR1 MNHEY and CDR2 SMNVEV (reference sequence). The V gene lost 5 bases and the J gene lost 1 base, with 14 bases spanning the gap. The CDR3 here is CASSPGDTTNTEAFF. CDR3 DNA: TGTGCCAGCAGTCCAGGAGACACCACGAACACTGAAGCTTTCTTT.

The table lists this clonotype with a few counts. The rearrangement links TRBV7-9 to TRBJ1-5; D is uncertain. The CDR3 totals 15 residues. The ends were cut back, 3 bases at V and 3 bases at J, with 12 bases in the middle. Looked up from germline, CDR1 is SEHNR and CDR2 is FQNEAQ (reference sequence). CDR3 sequence reads: CASSLAGSPNQPQHF. The DNA of the CDR3 is TGTGCCAGCAGCTTGGCGGGAAGCCCCAATCAGCCCCAGCATTTT. The full variable domain, completed using reference TRBV7-9 and TRBJ1-5, is DTGVSQNPRHKITKRGQNVTFRCDPISEHNRLYWYRQTLGQGPEFLTYFQNEAQLEKSRLLSDRFSAERPKGSFSTLEIQRTEQGDSAMYLCASSLAGSPNQPQHFGDGTRLSIL.

In its sample, this clonotype was seen a few times. An end of the junction does not agree with germline; a read error may underlie this. This chain joins TRBV5-1 and TRBJ1-3; maybe TRBD1 (6 bases). The CDR3 consists of 15 residues. Germline V lookup: CDR1 SGHRS, CDR2 YFSETQ. CDR3 coding DNA: TGTGCCAGCAGTTTAAGAGGGGGTACTGGAAACACCATATATTTT. Protein: CASSLRGGTGNTIYF.

In this sample, this clonotype turned up many times. This sequence joins TRBV7-2 and TRBJ2-7; D gene unclear. V lost 3 bases to trimming and J lost 2 bases, with 8 bases between them. Germline V gene data show CDR1 as SGHTA and CDR2 as FQGNSA. The CDR3 is made up of 13 amino acids. CDR3 loop: CASSFGVTYEQYF. The DNA of the CDR3 is TGTGCCAGCAGCTTTGGGGTGACCTACGAGCAGTACTTC.

This clonotype came up many times. V usage is TRBV7-9 and J usage is TRBJ1-1; D unresolved. CDR3 length: 12 amino acids. V gave up 3 bases and J gave up 4 bases, with 6 bases separating them. In germline, CDR1 is SEHNR, CDR2 FQNEAQ (reference sequence). CDR3 sequence reads: CASSLVITEAFF. The CDR3 bases are TGTGCCAGCAGCTTGGTCATCACTGAAGCTTTCTTT. Full variable domain (outside the CDR3, taken from reference TRBV7-9 and TRBJ1-1): DTGVSQNPRHKITKRGQNVTFRCDPISEHNRLYWYRQTLGQGPEFLTYFQNEAQLEKSRLLSDRFSAERPKGSFSTLEIQRTEQGDSAMYLCASSLVITEAFFGQGTRLTVV.

V gene TRBV5-6 combines with J gene TRBJ2-7, with D perhaps TRBD2 (5 bases). CDR1 SGHDT and CDR2 YYEEEE come from the germline V gene. The CDR3 contains 12 residues. Trimming stripped 5 bases from V and 6 bases from J, with 12 bases between. CDR3 sequence (DNA): TGTGCCAGCAGGCTCGGGGTAGGCGAGCAGTACTTC. This codes for CASRLGVGEQYF.

This clonotype was found many times. This chain uses TRBV20-1 with TRBJ1-2, with D tentatively TRBD1 (6 bases). This CDR3 region has 15 residues. Germline V gene data show CDR1 as DFQATT and CDR2 as SNEGSKA (reference sequence). Between the trimmed V and J ends, which lost 0 bases and 1 base, there was a span of 12 bases. CDR3 DNA: TGCAGTGCTAGAGATTGGGCCAGGGGTAACTATGGCTACACCTTC. It codes for CSARDWARGNYGYTF.

This clonotype was observed many times. The V gene is TRBV20-1, the J gene TRBJ2-7; the match to TRBD2 covers 12 bases. The CDR3 runs to 13 residues. Trimming removed 6 bases from V and 3 bases from J; junction bases left unmatched: 3. Germline V lookup: CDR1 DFQATT, CDR2 SNEGSKA (reference sequence). The CDR3 loop reads CSAGLAGFYEQYF. DNA of the CDR3: TGCAGTGCAGGACTAGCGGGATTCTACGAGCAGTACTTC.

V usage is TRBV7-9 and J usage is TRBJ2-7; the D gene is possibly TRBD2 (5 bases). CDR3 size: 16 residues. The germline V gene encodes CDR1 SEHNR and CDR2 FQNEAQ (reference sequence). Trimming pared 5 bases from V and 1 base from J, leaving 18 bases between. DNA of the CDR3: TGTGCCAGCAGCCAAGCCGCCGCGGGCCAATCCTACGAGCAGTACTTC. It translates to CASSQAAAGQSYEQYF.

This clonotype was counted many times. The chain has TRBV11-3 and TRBJ2-1, with D unclear. The CDR3 spans 17 residues. The germline gives CDR1 SGHNT, CDR2 YENEEA. The ends were cut back, 4 bases at V and 0 bases at J, with 16 bases in the middle. CDR3 region: CASSSSRTRSSYNEQFF. CDR3 DNA sequence: TGTGCCAGCAGCTCCTCGCGGACGCGGAGCTCCTACAATGAGCAGTTCTTC.

This chain uses TRBV18 with TRBJ2-1; TRBD1 is a possible D gene (6 bases). CDR1 is KGHSH, CDR2 LQKENI, per germline. The CDR3 totals 15 residues. Trimming left V 3 bases short and J 7 bases short, with 16 bases between. CDR3: CASSPPGAVTNEQFF. CDR3 coding DNA: TGTGCCAGCTCACCGCCAGGGGCAGTTACTAATGAGCAGTTCTTC.

The table lists this clonotype with a few counts. The chain joins TRBV10-3 to TRBJ2-3; no clear D gene. The CDR3 contains 13 residues. Germline V gives CDR1 ENHRY, CDR2 SYGVKD. Trimming took off 10 bases at V and 1 base at J, with 12 bases between the two ends. CDR3 sequence (DNA): TGTGCCACGGAGAAGGAAGGCACAGATACGCAGTATTTT. Translation gives CATEKEGTDTQYF.

This clonotype was found many times. The chain recombines TRBV28 with TRBJ1-1; D is ambiguous. Per the germline V gene, CDR1 is MDHEN and CDR2 is SYDVKM. Trimming pared 4 bases from V and 3 bases from J, leaving 12 bases between. The CDR3 contains 14 residues. The CDR3 region is CASSSIGGYTEAFF. In DNA form, the CDR3 reads TGTGCCAGCAGTTCTATCGGCGGATACACTGAAGCTTTCTTT.

This clonotype occurred many times. The chain uses TRBV7-3 and TRBJ2-1; 8 bases map to TRBD2. Germline CDR1 is SGHTA and CDR2 is FQGTGA. Trimming at V came to 2 bases and at J to 6 bases, leaving 6 bases not matched to a gene. This CDR3 region has 15 residues. CDR3 residues: CASSLPGRGGNEQFF. The CDR3 nucleotides are TGTGCCAGCAGCTTACCCGGGAGGGGTGGCAATGAGCAGTTCTTC.

Turning to this clonotype: A read error may be the cause here, since a much bigger clone is one base away. The gene calls are TRBV4-1 and TRBJ2-7, with TRBD2 matching over 11 bases. CDR1 and CDR2 from the germline V gene are MGHRA and YSYEKL. There are 14 residues in the CDR3. V shed 1 base and J 7 bases; nucleotides not matched to a gene: 3. CDR3 residues: CASSQVAGGDEQYF. CDR3 coding DNA: TGCGCCAGCAGCCAAGTAGCGGGAGGGGATGAGCAGTACTTC.